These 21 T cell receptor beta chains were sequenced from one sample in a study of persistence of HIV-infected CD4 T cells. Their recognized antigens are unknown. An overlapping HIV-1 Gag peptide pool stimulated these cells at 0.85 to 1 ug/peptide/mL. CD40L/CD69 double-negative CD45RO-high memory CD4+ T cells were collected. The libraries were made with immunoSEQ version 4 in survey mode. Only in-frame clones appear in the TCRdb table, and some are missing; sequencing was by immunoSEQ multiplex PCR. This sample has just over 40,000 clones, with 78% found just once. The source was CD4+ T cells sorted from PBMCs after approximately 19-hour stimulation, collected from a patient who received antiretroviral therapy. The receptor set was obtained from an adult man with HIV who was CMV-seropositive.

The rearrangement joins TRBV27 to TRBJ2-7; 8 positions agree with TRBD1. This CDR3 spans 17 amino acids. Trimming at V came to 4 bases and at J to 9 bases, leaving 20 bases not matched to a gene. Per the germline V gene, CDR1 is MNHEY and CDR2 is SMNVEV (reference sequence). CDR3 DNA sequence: TGTGCCAGCAGTTACCTAAAACCCGGACAGGGCCCCAGCGGGCAGTACTTC. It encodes CASSYLKPGQGPSGQYF.

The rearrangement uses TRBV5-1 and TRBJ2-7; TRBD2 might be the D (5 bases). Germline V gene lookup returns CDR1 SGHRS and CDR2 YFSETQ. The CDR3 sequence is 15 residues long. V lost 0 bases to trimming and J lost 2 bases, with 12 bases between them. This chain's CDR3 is CASSLDGGPPYEQYF. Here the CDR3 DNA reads TGCGCCAGCAGCTTGGATGGAGGTCCCCCCTACGAGCAGTACTTC.

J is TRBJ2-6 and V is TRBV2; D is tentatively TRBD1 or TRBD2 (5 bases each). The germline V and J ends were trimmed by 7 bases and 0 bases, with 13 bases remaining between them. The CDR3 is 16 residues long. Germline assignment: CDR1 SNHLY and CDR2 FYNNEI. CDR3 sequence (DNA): TGTGCCAGCAATCTGGGACGGCTCTCTGGGGCCAACGTCCTGACTTTC. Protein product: CASNLGRLSGANVLTF.

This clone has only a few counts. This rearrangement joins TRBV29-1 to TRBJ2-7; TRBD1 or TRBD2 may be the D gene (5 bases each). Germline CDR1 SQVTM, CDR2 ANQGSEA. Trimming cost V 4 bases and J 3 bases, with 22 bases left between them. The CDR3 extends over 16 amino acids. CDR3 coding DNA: TGCAGCGTTGCAGGCTCGTCCGGGACGTCAGACTACGAGCAGTACTTC. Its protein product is CSVAGSSGTSDYEQYF.

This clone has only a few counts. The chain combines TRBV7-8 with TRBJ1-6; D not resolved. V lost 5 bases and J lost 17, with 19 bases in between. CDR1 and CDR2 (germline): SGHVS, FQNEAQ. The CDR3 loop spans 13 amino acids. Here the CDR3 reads CASSLAEGLVFHF. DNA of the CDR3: TGTGCCAGCAGCCTGGCCGAGGGTCTGGTGTTCCACTTT.

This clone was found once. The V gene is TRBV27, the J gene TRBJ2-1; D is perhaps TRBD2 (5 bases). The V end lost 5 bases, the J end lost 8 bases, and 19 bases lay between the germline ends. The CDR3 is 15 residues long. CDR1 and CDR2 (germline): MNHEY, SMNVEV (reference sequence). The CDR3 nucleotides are TGTGCCAGCAGTCTCCGGGGTGCCTTTGAGGATGAGCAGTTCTTC. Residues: CASSLRGAFEDEQFF.

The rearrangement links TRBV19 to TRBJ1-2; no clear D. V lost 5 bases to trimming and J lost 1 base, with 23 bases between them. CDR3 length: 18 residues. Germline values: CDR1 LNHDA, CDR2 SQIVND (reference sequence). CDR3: CASSSAQTRRHHNYGYTF. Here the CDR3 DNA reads TGTGCCAGTAGTTCCGCACAGACACGACGCCACCATAACTATGGCTACACCTTC.

Here the CDR3 DNA reads TGTGCCAGCAGCCAAGACAGGAGCTCCTATAATTCACCCCTCCACTTT. It specifies CASSQDRSSYNSPLHF. The J gene is TRBJ1-6, the V gene TRBV14; no reliable D call. Germline V gene sequence: CDR1 SGHDN, CDR2 FVKESK. V was cut by 0 bases and J by 0 bases, with 6 bases left in between. The CDR3 spans 16 residues.

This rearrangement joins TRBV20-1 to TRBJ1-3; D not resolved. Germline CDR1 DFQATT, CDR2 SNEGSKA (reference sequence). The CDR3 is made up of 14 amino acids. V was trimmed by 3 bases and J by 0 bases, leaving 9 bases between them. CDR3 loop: CSASTGSSGNTIYF. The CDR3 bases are TGCAGTGCTAGTACCGGGAGCTCTGGAAACACCATATATTTT.

The CDR3 loop is CASSPPGGVARETQYF. The CDR3 DNA reads TGTGCCAGCAGTCCCCCCGGAGGGGTAGCGCGGGAGACCCAGTACTTC. The chain recombines TRBV2 with TRBJ2-5, with D possibly TRBD2 on 6 matching bases. Per germline, CDR1 SNHLY and CDR2 FYNNEI. The CDR3 has 16 amino acids. V dropped 5 bases and J dropped 5 bases, with 21 bases sitting between them.

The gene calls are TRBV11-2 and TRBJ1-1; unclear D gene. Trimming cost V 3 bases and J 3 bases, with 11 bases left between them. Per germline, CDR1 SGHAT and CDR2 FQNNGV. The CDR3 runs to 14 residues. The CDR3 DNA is TGTGCCAGCAGCTTGGAAGGGAGGTACACTGAAGCTTTCTTT. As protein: CASSLEGRYTEAFF.

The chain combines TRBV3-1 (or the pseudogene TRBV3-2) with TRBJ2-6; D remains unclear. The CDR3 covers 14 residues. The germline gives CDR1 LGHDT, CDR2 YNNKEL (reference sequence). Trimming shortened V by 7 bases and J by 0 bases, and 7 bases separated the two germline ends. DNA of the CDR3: TGTGCCAGCACCTTGTCCTCTGGGGCCAACGTCCTGACTTTC. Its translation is CASTLSSGANVLTF.

For the CDR3, the DNA is TGTGCCAGTAGTCTCGGACTAGCGGGGGGGCCCTACAATGAGCAGTTCTTC. Translating gives CASSLGLAGGPYNEQFF. V is TRBV19 and J is TRBJ2-1, with 15 bases lining up with TRBD2. The CDR3 is 17 amino acids. Germline V gives CDR1 LNHDA, CDR2 SQIVND (reference sequence). Unmatched junction bases numbered 4, after V lost 5 bases and J lost 2 bases.

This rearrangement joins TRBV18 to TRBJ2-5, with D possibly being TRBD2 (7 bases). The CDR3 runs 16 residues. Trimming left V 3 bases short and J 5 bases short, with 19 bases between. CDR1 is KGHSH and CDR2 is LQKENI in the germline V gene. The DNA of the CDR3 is TGTGCCAGCTCACCCCCAAGGGAGGGGGAGAGGGAGACCCAGTACTTC. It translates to CASSPPREGERETQYF.

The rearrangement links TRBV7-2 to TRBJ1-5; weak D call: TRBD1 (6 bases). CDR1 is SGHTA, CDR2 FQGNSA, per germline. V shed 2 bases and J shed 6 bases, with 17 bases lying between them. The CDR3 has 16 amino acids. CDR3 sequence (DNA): TGTGCCAGCAGCTTATCCCGCCCCGGGGGCACTCAGCCCCAGCATTTT. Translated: CASSLSRPGGTQPQHF.

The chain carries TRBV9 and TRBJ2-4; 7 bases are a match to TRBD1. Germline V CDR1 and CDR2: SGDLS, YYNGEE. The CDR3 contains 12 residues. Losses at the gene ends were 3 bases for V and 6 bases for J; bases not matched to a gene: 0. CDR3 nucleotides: TGTGCCAGCAGCGGACAGGGAAACATTCAGTACTTC. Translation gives CASSGQGNIQYF.

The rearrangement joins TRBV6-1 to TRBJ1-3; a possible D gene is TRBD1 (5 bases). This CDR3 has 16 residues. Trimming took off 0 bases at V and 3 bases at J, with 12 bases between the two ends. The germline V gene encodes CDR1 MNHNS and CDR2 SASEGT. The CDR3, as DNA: TGTGCCAGCAGTGAAGCTCCAGGGCTGAGTGGAAACACCATATATTTT. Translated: CASSEAPGLSGNTIYF.

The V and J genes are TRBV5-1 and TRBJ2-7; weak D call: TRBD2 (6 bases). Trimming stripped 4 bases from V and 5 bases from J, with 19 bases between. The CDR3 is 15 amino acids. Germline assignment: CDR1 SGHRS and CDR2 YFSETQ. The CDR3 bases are TGCGCCAGCAGCCCTGGCGGGGTCAGAAGCGACGAGCAGTACTTC. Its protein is CASSPGGVRSDEQYF.

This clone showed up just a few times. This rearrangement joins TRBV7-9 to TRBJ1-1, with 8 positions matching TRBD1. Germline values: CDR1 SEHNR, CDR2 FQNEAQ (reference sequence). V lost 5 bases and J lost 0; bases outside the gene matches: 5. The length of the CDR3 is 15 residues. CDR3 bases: TGTGCCAGCAGCGCAAGGGACAGGCTGAACACTGAAGCTTTCTTT. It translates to CASSARDRLNTEAFF.

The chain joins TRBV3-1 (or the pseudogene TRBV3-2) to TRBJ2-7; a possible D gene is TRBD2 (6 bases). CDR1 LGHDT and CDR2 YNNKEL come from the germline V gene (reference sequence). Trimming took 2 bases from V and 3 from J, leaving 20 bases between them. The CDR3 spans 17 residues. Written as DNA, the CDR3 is TGTGCCAGCAGCCAAACCGAGTGGGGGGATGTCAACTACGAGCAGTACTTC. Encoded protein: CASSQTEWGDVNYEQYF.

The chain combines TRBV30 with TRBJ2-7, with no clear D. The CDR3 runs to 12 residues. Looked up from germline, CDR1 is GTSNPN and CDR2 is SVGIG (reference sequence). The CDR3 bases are TGTGCTGCTCGAGGCCTAGCCTACGAGCAGTACTTC. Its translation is CAARGLAYEQYF. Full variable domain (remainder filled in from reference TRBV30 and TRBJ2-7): SQTIHQWPATLVQPVGSPLSLECTVEGTSNPNLYWYRQAAGRGLQLLFYSVGIGQISSEVPQNLSASRPQDRQFILSSKKLLLSDSGFYLCAARGLAYEQYFGPGTRLTVT.